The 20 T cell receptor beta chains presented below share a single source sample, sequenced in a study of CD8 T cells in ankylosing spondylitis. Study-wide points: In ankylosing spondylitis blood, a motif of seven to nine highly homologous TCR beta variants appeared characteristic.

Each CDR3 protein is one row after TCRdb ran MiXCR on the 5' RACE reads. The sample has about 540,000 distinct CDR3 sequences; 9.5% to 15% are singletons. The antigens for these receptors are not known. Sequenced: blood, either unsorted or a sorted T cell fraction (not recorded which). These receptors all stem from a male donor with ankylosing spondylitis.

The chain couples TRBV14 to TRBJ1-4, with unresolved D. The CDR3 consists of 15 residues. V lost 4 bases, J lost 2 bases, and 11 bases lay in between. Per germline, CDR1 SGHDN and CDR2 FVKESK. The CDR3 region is CASSPHDGTNEKLFF. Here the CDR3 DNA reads TGTGCCAGCAGCCCCCATGACGGGACTAATGAAAAACTGTTTTTT.

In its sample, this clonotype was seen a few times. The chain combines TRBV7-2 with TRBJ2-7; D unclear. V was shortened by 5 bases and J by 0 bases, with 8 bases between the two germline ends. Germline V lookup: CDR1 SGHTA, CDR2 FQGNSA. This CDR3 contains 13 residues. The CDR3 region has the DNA TGTGCCAGCAGCACAGACGGCTCCTACGAGCAGTACTTC. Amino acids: CASSTDGSYEQYF.

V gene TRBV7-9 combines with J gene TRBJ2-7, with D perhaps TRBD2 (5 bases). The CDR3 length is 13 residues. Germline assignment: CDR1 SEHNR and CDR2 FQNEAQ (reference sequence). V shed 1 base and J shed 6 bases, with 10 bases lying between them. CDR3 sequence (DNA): TGTGCCAGCAGCTTAGATCGGGAACTCGAGCAGTACGTC. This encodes CASSLDRELEQYV.

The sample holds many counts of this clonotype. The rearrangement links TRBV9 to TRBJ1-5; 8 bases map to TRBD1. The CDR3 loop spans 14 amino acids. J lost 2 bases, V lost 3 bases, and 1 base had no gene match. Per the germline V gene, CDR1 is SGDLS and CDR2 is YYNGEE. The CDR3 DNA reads TGTGCCAGCAGCGCGGGACAGGGCAATCAGCCCCAGCATTTT. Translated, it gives CASSAGQGNQPQHF.

The CDR3 DNA sequence: TGTGCCATTTCGATCGGACTAGCAGAAAGCACAGATACGCAGTATTTT. It translates to CAISIGLAESTDTQYF. The chain recombines TRBV6-1 with TRBJ2-3, with 8 bases aligning to TRBD2. The germline CDR1 and CDR2 sequences are MNHNS and SASEGT. This CDR3 region has 16 residues. The V and J ends lost 10 bases and 0 bases, in that order; junction bases with no gene match: 12.

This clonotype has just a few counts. CDR3 residues: CASSEDRVWGNQPQHF. CDR3 in DNA: TGTGCCAGCAGTGAAGACAGGGTCTGGGGCAATCAGCCCCAGCATTTT. The chain has TRBV6-1 and TRBJ1-5; D might be TRBD1 (6 bases). The CDR3 contains 16 residues. V lost 1 base, J lost 2 bases, and 12 bases lay in between. Germline CDR1 and CDR2: MNHNS and SASEGT.

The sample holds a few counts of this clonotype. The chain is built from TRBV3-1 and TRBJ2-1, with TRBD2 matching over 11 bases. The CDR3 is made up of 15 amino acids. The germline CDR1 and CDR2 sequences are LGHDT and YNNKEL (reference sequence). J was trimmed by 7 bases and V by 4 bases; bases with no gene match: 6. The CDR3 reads CASSPQLAGANEQFF. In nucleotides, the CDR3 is TGTGCCAGCAGCCCCCAACTAGCGGGGGCTAATGAGCAGTTCTTC.

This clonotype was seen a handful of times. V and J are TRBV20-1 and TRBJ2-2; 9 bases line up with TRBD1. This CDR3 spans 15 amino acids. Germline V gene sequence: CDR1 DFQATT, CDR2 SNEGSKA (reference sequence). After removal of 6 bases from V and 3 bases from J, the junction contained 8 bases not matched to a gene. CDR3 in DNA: TGCAGTGCAAACAGGGGGCGCGGGGACACCGGGGAGCTGTTTTTT. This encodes CSANRGRGDTGELFF.

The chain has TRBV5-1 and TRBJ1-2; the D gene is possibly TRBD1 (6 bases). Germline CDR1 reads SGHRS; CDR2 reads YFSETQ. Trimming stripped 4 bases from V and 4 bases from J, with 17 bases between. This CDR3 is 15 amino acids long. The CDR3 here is CASSMTQGPFYGYTF. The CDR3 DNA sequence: TGCGCCAGCAGCATGACACAGGGTCCCTTCTATGGCTACACCTTC.

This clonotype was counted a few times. CDR3 coding DNA: TGCAGCGTTGAGAGGGTCATGAACACTGAAGCTTTCTTT. Its translation: CSVERVMNTEAFF. This chain joins TRBV29-1 and TRBJ1-1; D ambiguous. The CDR3 sequence is 13 residues long. Trimming pared 3 bases from V and 0 bases from J, leaving 8 bases between. Germline V gene lookup returns CDR1 SQVTM and CDR2 ANQGSEA. Combining the CDR3 with reference TRBV29-1 and TRBJ1-1 gives the whole variable domain SAVISQKPSRDICQRGTSLTIQCQVDSQVTMMFWYRQQPGQSLTLIATANQGSEATYESGFVIDKFPISRPNLTFSTLTVSNMSPEDSSIYLCSVERVMNTEAFFGQGTRLTVV.

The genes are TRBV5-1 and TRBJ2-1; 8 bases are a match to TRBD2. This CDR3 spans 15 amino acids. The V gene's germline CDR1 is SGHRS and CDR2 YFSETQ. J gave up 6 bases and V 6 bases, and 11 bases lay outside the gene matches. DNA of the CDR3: TGCGCCAGCACCAGTGGGACTAGTGAGTCCAATGAGCAGTTCTTC. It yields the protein CASTSGTSESNEQFF.

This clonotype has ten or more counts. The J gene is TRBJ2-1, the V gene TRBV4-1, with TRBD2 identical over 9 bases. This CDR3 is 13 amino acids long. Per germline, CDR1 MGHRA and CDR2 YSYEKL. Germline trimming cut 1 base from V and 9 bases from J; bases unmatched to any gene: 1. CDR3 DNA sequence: TGCGCCAGCAGCCAAGTAGCGGGAGCTGAGCAGTTCTTC. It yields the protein CASSQVAGAEQFF.

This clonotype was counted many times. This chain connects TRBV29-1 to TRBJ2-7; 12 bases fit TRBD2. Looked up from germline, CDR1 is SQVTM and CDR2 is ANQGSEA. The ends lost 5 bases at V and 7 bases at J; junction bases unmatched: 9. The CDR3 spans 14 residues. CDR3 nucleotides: TGCAGCGTTAGGACTAGCGGGACTGGTGGGGAGCAGTACGTC. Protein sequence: CSVRTSGTGGEQYV.

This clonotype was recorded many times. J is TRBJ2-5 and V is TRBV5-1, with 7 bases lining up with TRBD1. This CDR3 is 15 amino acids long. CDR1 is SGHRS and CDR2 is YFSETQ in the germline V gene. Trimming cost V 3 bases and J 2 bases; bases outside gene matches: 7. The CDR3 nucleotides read TGCGCCAGCAGCTCGGCTCAGGGACAGCAAGAGACCCAGTACTTC. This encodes CASSSAQGQQETQYF.

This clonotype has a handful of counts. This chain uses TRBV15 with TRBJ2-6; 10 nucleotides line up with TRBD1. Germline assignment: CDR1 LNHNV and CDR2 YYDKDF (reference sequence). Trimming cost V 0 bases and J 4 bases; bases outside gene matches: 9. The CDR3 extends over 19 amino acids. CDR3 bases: TGTGCCACCAGCAGAGAAAGGACAGGGGGATCTTCCGGGGCCAACGTCCTGACTTTC. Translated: CATSRERTGGSSGANVLTF.

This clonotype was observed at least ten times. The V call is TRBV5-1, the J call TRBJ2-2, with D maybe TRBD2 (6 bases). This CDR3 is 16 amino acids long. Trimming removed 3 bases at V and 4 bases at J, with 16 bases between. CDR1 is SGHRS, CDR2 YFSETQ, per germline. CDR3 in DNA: TGCGCCAGCAGCTCCGGAGAGGGGAGGACCACCGGGGAGCTGTTTTTT. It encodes CASSSGEGRTTGELFF.

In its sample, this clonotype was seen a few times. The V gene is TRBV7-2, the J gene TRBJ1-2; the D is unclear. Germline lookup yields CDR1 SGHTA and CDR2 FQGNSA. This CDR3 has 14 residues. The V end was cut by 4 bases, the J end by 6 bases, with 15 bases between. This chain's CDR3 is CASSSGVGLDGYTF. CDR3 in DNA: TGTGCCAGCAGCTCAGGCGTAGGGTTAGATGGCTACACCTTC.

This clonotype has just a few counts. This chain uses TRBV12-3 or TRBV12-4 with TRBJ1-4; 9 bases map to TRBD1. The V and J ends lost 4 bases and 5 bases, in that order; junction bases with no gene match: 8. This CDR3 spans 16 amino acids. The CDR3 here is CASSWGTGGLNEKLFF. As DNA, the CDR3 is TGTGCCAGCAGTTGGGGCACAGGGGGCCTGAATGAAAAACTGTTTTTT.

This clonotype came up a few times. The CDR3 sequence: CASRPRTGNVEAFF. CDR3 DNA: TGTGCCAGCAGACCCAGGACAGGGAACGTTGAAGCTTTCTTT. The genes are TRBV6-1 and TRBJ1-1, with 8 positions matching TRBD1. Trimming took 6 bases from V and 7 from J; bases not matched to a gene: 10. The CDR3 contains 14 residues. Per germline, CDR1 MNHNS and CDR2 SASEGT.

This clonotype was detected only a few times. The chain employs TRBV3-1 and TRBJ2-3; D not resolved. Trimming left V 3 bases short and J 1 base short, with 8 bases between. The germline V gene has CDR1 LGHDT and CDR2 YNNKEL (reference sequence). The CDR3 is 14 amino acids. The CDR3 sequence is CASSQAPRTDTQYF. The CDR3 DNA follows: TGTGCCAGCAGCCAGGCCCCTCGCACAGATACGCAGTATTTT.